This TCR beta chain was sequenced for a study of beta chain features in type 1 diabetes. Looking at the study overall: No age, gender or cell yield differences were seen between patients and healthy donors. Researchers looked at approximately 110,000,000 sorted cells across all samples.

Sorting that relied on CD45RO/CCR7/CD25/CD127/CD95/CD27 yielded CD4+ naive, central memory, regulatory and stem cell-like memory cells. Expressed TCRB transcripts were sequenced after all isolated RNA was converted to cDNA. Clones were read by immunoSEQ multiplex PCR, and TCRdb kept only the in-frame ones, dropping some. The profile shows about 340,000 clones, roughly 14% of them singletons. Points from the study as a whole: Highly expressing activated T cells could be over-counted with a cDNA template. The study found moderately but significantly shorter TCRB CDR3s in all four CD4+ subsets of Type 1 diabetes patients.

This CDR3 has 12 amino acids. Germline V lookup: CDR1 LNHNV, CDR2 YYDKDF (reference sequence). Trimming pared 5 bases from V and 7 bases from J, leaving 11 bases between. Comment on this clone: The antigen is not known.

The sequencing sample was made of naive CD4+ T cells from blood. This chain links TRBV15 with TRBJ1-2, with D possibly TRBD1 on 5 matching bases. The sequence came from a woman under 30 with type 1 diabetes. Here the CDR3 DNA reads TGTGCCACCAGCGGGGGGTCCCGTGGCTACACCTTC. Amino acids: CATSGGSRGYTF. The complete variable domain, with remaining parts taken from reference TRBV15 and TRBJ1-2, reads DAMVIQNPRYQVTQFGKPVTLSCSQTLNHNVMYWYQQKSSQAPKLLFHYYDKDFNNEADTPDNFQSRRPNTSFCFLDIRSPGLGDTAMYLCATSGGSRGYTFGSGTRLTVV.